This T cell receptor beta chain derives from a study of shared clonotypes between healthy human individuals. The overall study: Donor composition was a couple of women and a few men, aged 18 to 49.

Each replicate PCR on the sorted subsets used roughly 210 ng DNA (around 30,000 T cell genomes). Authors' processing steps: Filtering differed, since immunoSEQ gave only junction sequences and no quality scores. The table came from immunoSEQ multiplex PCR; TCRdb's copy has only in-frame clones and leaves some out. From that table come the V and J calls and clone size; the DNA was used to work out D and trimming. The sample yields about 1,500,000 clones, around 97% seen once. A CD45RA-negative memory subset and a CD45RA+ naive subset were separated from the CD4+ cells. This TCR derives from a man aged 30 to 39 in good health. Sample: naive CD4+ T cells sorted from blood. Indicated subset: CD45RA+ positively selected.

The CDR3 DNA reads TGTGCCAGCACTAAGACAGGGATGGACCAAGAGACCCAGTACTTC. It is translated as CASTKTGMDQETQYF. The V gene is TRBV7-6, the J gene TRBJ2-5; 7 nucleotides line up with TRBD1. CDR3 length: 15 amino acids. Germline V CDR1 and CDR2: SGHVS, FNYEAQ. After removal of 7 bases from V and 0 bases from J, the junction contained 8 bases not matched to a gene.